The TCR beta chain described here comes from a study of T cells in Graves' hyperthyroidism and ophthalmopathy. Whole-study findings and limits: Blood also carried most thyroid clonotypes expanded above 0.001.

Active moderate-to-severe ophthalmopathy, Clinical Activity Score at least 3, NOSPECS at least 4, under 3 months' duration. Diagnostic assessment was based on clinical symptoms, serum thyroxine and TRAb, thyroid ultrasound and orbital computed tomography. This clonotype was seen ten or more times. Its antigen is not known. RNA transcripts yielded amplified TCR beta CDR3 regions. TCR CDR3 underwent first-round RT-PCR with the HTBI primer set. TCRdb reanalysed the multiplex PCR reads using MiXCR and keeps one entry per CDR3 protein. The table has about 350,000 distinct CDR3 sequences, nearly 15% seen once. Sequenced material: blood. This receptor was identified in a woman in her sixties or seventies with Graves' ophthalmopathy.

CDR3 amino acids: CASSQAASGNTIYF. The CDR3 region has the DNA TGCGCCAGCAGCCAAGCAGCCTCTGGAAACACCATATATTTT. The V gene is TRBV4-1, the J gene TRBJ1-3; D gene uncertain. V was shortened by 1 base and J by 0 bases, with 4 bases between the two germline ends. The CDR3 length is 14 residues. Germline assignment: CDR1 MGHRA and CDR2 YSYEKL.